This T cell receptor (beta chain) was obtained from a study of pediatric ulcerative colitis. Colonoscopy and blood draw happened at the same time. CDR1 and CDR2 (germline): KGHSH, LQKENI. J was trimmed by 6 bases and V by 1 base; bases with no gene match: 11. This CDR3 has 17 amino acids. This clone appeared once. Antigen: not known. The study's findings and limits: Acute severe colitis showed lower rectal diversity from clonal expansions. Substantially fewer templates came from a couple of patients' blood samples. This repertoire reflects total lymphocytes rather than subpopulations like regulatory T cells.

The table came from immunoSEQ multiplex PCR; TCRdb's copy has only in-frame clones and leaves some out. Altogether approximately 14,000 clones are present, 75% to 90% being singletons, with the ten largest covering roughly 0.98%. Sequencing input: blood. V is TRBV18 and J is TRBJ1-1; 10 bases agree with TRBD1. This receptor was taken from a boy younger than 18 with moderate ulcerative colitis. DNA for the CDR3: TGTGCCAGCTCACCACAAGGCCGTGGGACAGGGGCCGCTGAAGCTTTCTTT. Amino acid sequence: CASSPQGRGTGAAEAFF. The full variable domain, with the rest looked up from reference TRBV18 and TRBJ1-1, is NAGVMQNPRHLVRRRGQEARLRCSPMKGHSHVYWYRQLPEEGLKFMVYLQKENIIDESGMPKERFSAEFPKEGPSILRIQQVVRGDSAAYFCASSPQGRGTGAAEAFFGQGTRLTVV.